Presented here are 11 T cell receptor beta chains from one specimen sequenced in a study of spatial heterogeneity in lung cancer. TCRdb fed the 5' RACE reads into MiXCR, producing one record per CDR3 protein. This sample yields more than 6,500 distinct CDR3 sequences, of which roughly 9.2% are seen a single time; approximately 46% belongs to the top ten. Sample time point: sample taken at primary tumor resection. Whole RNA came from tumor, nontumor lung or frozen PBMC and was sequenced without being sorted. This material consisted of PBMCs, taken at surgery. The receptors were sampled from a male donor with early-stage non-small cell lung cancer.

The table lists this clonotype with a few counts. This beta chain is a stray sequence in a library constructed for alpha chains; its clone size is not meaningful. The V gene is TRBV6-6, the J gene TRBJ2-3; a weak D match, TRBD1 (6 bases). V lost 5 bases and J 2 bases, leaving 14 bases between the germline ends. The CDR3 runs 15 residues. CDR1 and CDR2 from the germline V gene are MNHNY and SVGAGI (reference sequence). The CDR3 here is CASSTTGAPTDTQYF. Written as DNA, the CDR3 is TGTGCCAGCAGTACGACAGGTGCTCCCACAGATACGCAGTATTTT.

This clonotype was seen at least ten times. This beta chain is a stray read from a library made for alpha chains; its abundance is not meaningful. The chain recombines TRBV12-3 or TRBV12-4 with TRBJ1-2; D possibly corresponds to TRBD1 (5 bases). This CDR3 region has 16 residues. Trimming removed 3 bases at V and 4 bases at J, with 18 bases between. CDR3 DNA sequence: TGTGCCAGCAGTTTGGGCGATTACAGGAAGCTCTATGGCTACACCTTC. Translation gives CASSLGDYRKLYGYTF.

In this sample, this clonotype turned up many times. Found in a library prepared for alpha chains, this beta chain is an off-target read, and its abundance has little meaning. J is TRBJ2-7 and V is TRBV7-9; D might be TRBD1 (5 bases). V lost 3 bases to trimming and J lost 8 bases, with 14 bases between them. The germline gives CDR1 SEHNR, CDR2 FQNEAQ (reference sequence). The CDR3 has 13 residues. CDR3 sequence (DNA): TGTGCCAGCAGCTTGAGCAGGGCGATTCAGCAGTACTTC. It specifies CASSLSRAIQQYF.

This clonotype was observed at least ten times. Little can be read into the size of this beta chain, an off-target read in a library designed for alpha chains. V and J are TRBV6-1 and TRBJ2-1; D is unclear. The length of the CDR3 is 13 residues. V lost 1 base and J 8 bases, leaving 9 bases between the germline ends. Germline CDR1 is MNHNS and CDR2 is SASEGT. The CDR3 DNA is TGTGCCAGCAGTGAAGAAAAGCTGCATGAGCAGTTCTTC. It codes for CASSEEKLHEQFF.

In its sample, this clonotype ranks as medium-sized. The library was prepared for alpha chains; this beta chain is a stray read, so its frequency means little. The V call is TRBV2, the J call TRBJ2-7; D perhaps matches TRBD1 (6 bases). Trimming shortened V by 3 bases and J by 3 bases, and 6 bases separated the two germline ends. The CDR3 totals 12 residues. Per the germline V gene, CDR1 is SNHLY and CDR2 is FYNNEI. The CDR3 coding sequence is TGTGCCAGCAGTGACAGGGGCTACGAGCAGTACTTC. Translated, it gives CASSDRGYEQYF.

On this clonotype: This beta chain came through as a stray read in a library set up for alpha chains, and its size says little. This chain links TRBV3-2 with TRBJ2-5. TRBV3-2 is marked as a pseudogene. The CDR3 has 16 amino acids. The CDR3, as DNA: TGTGCCAGCAGCCAAGATGTTAAATCTCCCCAAGAGACCCAGTACTTC. Translating gives CASSQDVKSPQETQYF.

This clonotype was observed at least ten times. This beta chain was picked up by a library intended for alpha chains and is off target, so its count carries little meaning. The chain has TRBV19 and TRBJ1-1; D is possibly TRBD1 (6 bases). The ends were cut back, 7 bases at V and 5 bases at J, with 20 bases in the middle. In germline, CDR1 is LNHDA, CDR2 SQIVND (reference sequence). The CDR3 totals 15 residues. The CDR3 spells CASTPGAALLTEAFF. In DNA, the CDR3 is TGTGCCAGTACCCCGGGGGCCGCGTTGTTGACTGAAGCTTTCTTT.

This clonotype was detected many times. Being off target in a library aimed at alpha chains, this beta chain has a size of little meaning. This chain joins TRBV7-2 and TRBJ1-2; TRBD1 agrees at 7 bases. After removal of 5 bases from V and 4 bases from J, the junction contained 13 bases not matched to a gene. This CDR3 has 16 residues. Looked up from germline, CDR1 is SGHTA and CDR2 is FQGNSA. The CDR3 loop reads CASSEDPTWTGYGYTF. The CDR3 bases are TGTGCCAGCAGCGAGGACCCCACATGGACAGGCTATGGCTACACCTTC.

This clonotype occurred many times. As an off-target read in a library built for alpha chains, this beta chain has a frequency of little significance. This chain uses TRBV5-4 with TRBJ2-7; D assignment may be TRBD1 or TRBD2 (5 bases each). Trimming removed 0 bases at V and 7 bases at J, with 14 bases between. CDR1 SGHNT and CDR2 YYREEE come from the germline V gene (reference sequence). The CDR3 has 14 residues. The CDR3 is CASSLEGGWGEQYF. In DNA form, the CDR3 reads TGTGCCAGCAGCTTGGAAGGTGGCTGGGGGGAGCAGTACTTC. The variable domain in full, completed from reference TRBV5-4 and TRBJ2-7, reads ETGVTQSPTHLIKTRGQQVTLRCSSQSGHNTVSWYQQALGQGPQFIFQYYREEENGRGNFPPRFSGLQFPNYSSELNVNALELDDSALYLCASSLEGGWGEQYFGPGTRLTVT.

At least ten counts were recorded for this clonotype. With the library built for alpha chains, this beta chain is off target and its frequency is not meaningful. V and J are TRBV5-1 and TRBJ1-5, with a tentative D call TRBD1 (5 bases). This CDR3 comprises 13 residues. CDR1 is SGHRS and CDR2 is YFSETQ in the germline V gene. V shed 4 bases and J shed 5 bases, with 10 bases lying between them. The CDR3 spells CASSPGFHQPQHF. CDR3 nucleotide sequence: TGCGCCAGCAGCCCAGGGTTTCATCAGCCCCAGCATTTT.

This clonotype was observed at least ten times. A library prepared for alpha chains yielded this beta chain as an off-target read; its size is of little meaning. The chain links TRBV5-1 to TRBJ2-3; D may be TRBD1 or TRBD2 (5 bases each). CDR1 SGHRS and CDR2 YFSETQ come from the germline V gene. The CDR3 consists of 16 residues. V shed 0 bases and J shed 4 bases, with 15 bases lying between them. CDR3 amino acids: CASSLVGPTVADTQYF. The CDR3 DNA follows: TGCGCCAGCAGCTTGGTGGGACCGACGGTCGCAGATACGCAGTATTTT.